The present TCR beta chain was sequenced within a study of identical twins. In its sample, this clonotype was seen a few times. TCRdb called the 5' RACE reads again in MiXCR, with one record for every CDR3 protein. The sample shows 300,000 to 400,000 distinct CDR3 sequences, 9% to 15% of them seen only once. Unmatched junction bases numbered 3, after V lost 4 bases and J lost 0 bases. CDR1 is LGHDT, CDR2 YNNKEL, per germline (reference sequence). The CDR3 loop spans 16 amino acids. This same sample was also part of a study on yellow fever vaccine responses in identical twins.

V usage is TRBV3-1 and J usage is TRBJ2-2; 9 nucleotides line up with TRBD1. The receptor was isolated from a woman between 18 and 29 years old in good health. Sequencing was performed on CD8+ T cells sorted from blood. DNA of the CDR3: TGTGCCAGCAGCCGGGACAGGGAAACGAACACCGGGGAGCTGTTTTTT. Protein: CASSRDRETNTGELFF.